The present T cell receptor (beta chain) was sequenced within a study of T cell responses to AZD1222 COVID-19 vaccine. Study results and caveats: Receipt of two AZD1222 doses was followed by a rise in Spike-specific TCR breadth and depth. Repertoire sampling occurred only after the peak T cell response. Females made up more of the donors, who were largely white British, and clonal diversity may have come out too low.

Libraries were prepared by immunoSEQ multiplex PCR; TCRdb keeps only in-frame clonotypes and omits some of them. The sample holds around 120,000 clones; around 92% are singletons and the top ten take 11% to 15%. To note about this clone: Its antigen is still unknown.

Trimming stripped 0 bases from V and 14 bases from J, with 22 bases between. The CDR3 runs to 15 residues. Germline V gene lookup returns CDR1 SGHAT and CDR2 FQNNGV. The chain links TRBV11-2 to TRBJ2-5; a possible D gene is TRBD1 (5 bases). The source of this sequence is an adult in good health. The source was peripheral blood, collected on day 0 of AZD1222 vaccination. The CDR3 DNA reads TGTGCCAGCAGCTTAGAATCTGGGGCTGGACCCCCATTTTACTTC. It translates to CASSLESGAGPPFYF.